A selection of T cell receptor beta chains follows, all from one sample in a study of cytomegalovirus exposure and HLA in healthy donors. Using immunoSEQ multiplex PCR, the repertoire was profiled, and TCRdb retains in-frame clones only, with some absent. The sample lists around 190,000 clones, about nine tenths occurring once. The sequenced sample was PBMCs. These receptor sequences come from a boy younger than 10 in good health and CMV-seronegative. CDR3s include the opening cysteine and the closing phenylalanine or tryptophan. Each record gives: D gene, J gene, V gene, clone size, CDR3 DNA, CDR3 protein. The D gene is left open where the match is weak. Rows give clone size only sometimes, using once, few, many, or a class for an expanded clone.

>.|TRBJ2-7|TRBV19|.
TGTGCCAGTAGTATAGGAGGGGGTGTCTACGAGCAGTACTTC
CASSIGGGVYEQYF
>TRBD2|TRBJ2-3|TRBV27|.
TGTGCCAGCAGATCACCGACTAGCGGGAACCCGGATACGCAGTATTTT
CASRSPTSGNPDTQYF
>.|TRBJ1-5|TRBV2|few
TGTGCCAGCAGAGACTTTAAGACAGGATCTCAGCCCCAGCATTTT
CASRDFKTGSQPQHF
>TRBD1|TRBJ1-2|TRBV5-6|.
TGTGCCAGCAGCTTGGTACAGGGGGCCGGTAACTATGGCTACACCTTC
CASSLVQGAGNYGYTF
>TRBD1|TRBJ2-3|TRBV29-1|.
TGCAGCCTTATCCGGACAGGGCCTGGAAATACGCAGTATTTT
CSLIRTGPGNTQYF
>.|TRBJ1-5|TRBV28|.
TGTGCCAGCAGTTTCGACAGGATTGGACAGCCCCAGCATTTT
CASSFDRIGQPQHF
>.|TRBJ1-3|TRBV9|.
TGTGCCAGCAGCGTAGGAGGGCTTGGAAACACCATATATTTT
CASSVGGLGNTIYF
>TRBD1|TRBJ1-4|TRBV5-1|.
TGCGCCAGCAGCTGGACAGGGTATGAAAAACTGTTTTTT
CASSWTGYEKLFF
>.|TRBJ2-7|TRBV30|few
TGTGCCTGGACCCTCCTCGGCAGGCCCCCGTACTTC
CAWTLLGRPPYF
>.|TRBJ1-3|TRBV6-5|few
TGTGCCAGCAGTTACTCAGCAGGGGCTGGAAACACCATATATTTT
CASSYSAGAGNTIYF
>TRBD1|TRBJ2-5|TRBV29-1|.
TGCAGCGTTGAAGATCTTGGGACAGGGGGGACCCAGTACTTC
CSVEDLGTGGTQYF
>TRBD1|TRBJ2-5|TRBV7-9|once
TGTGTCAGCAGCTTAGCTAACAGGGGCGGTGTAGAGACCCAGTACTTC
CVSSLANRGGVETQYF
>.|TRBJ1-1|TRBV6-5|.
TGTGCCAGCAGCCCACAGGGTGTCGGGAACACTGAAGCTTTCTTT
CASSPQGVGNTEAFF
>TRBD1|TRBJ1-1|TRBV28|few
TGTGCCAGCACCGCCACAGGGGGCGCGGACACTGAAGCTTTCTTT
CASTATGGADTEAFF
>.|TRBJ2-2|TRBV5-6|.
TGTGCCAGCAGCTTGGCAGCGACCGGGGAGCTGTTTTTT
CASSLAATGELFF
>TRBD2|TRBJ2-7|TRBV9|.
TGTGCCAGCAGTCCTAGCGGGAGGGCCGGTTACGAGCAGTACTTC
CASSPSGRAGYEQYF
>.|TRBJ2-2|TRBV29-1|.
TGCAGCGTTGCGCGGAACACCGGGGAGCTGTTTTTT
CSVARNTGELFF
>.|TRBJ2-7|TRBV4-1|.
TGCGCCAGCAGCCAAGACAGGACTTTAACCTACGAGCAGTACTTC
CASSQDRTLTYEQYF
>TRBD1|TRBJ1-6|TRBV2|.
TGTGCCAGCAGCCCTCGACAGGGCCCTCTCGATTCACCCCTCCACTTT
CASSPRQGPLDSPLHF
>.|TRBJ1-3|TRBV28|.
TGTGCCAGCAGTTTTCCGCCCTCGAGCTCTGGAAACACCATATATTTT
CASSFPPSSSGNTIYF
>.|TRBJ1-1|TRBV27|.
TGTGCCAGCAGTTTAGGTTGGGCCTTCGGGAACACTGAAGCTTTCTTT
CASSLGWAFGNTEAFF
>.|TRBJ1-6|TRBV19|.
TGTGCCAGTAGTCCGAACCCAGGGTTTTCACCCCTCCACTTT
CASSPNPGFSPLHF
>TRBD2|TRBJ2-7|TRBV7-9|.
TGTGCCAGCAGCTTACTTACGGGAGGGGGGAGCTCCTACGAGCAGTACTTC
CASSLLTGGGSSYEQYF
>TRBD1|TRBJ2-5|TRBV6-1|.
TGTGCCACCCAGGGGGAACAAGAGACCCAGTACTTC
CATQGEQETQYF
>.|TRBJ2-3|TRBV28|.
TGTGCCAGCAGCGAACGGACAGCAGATACGCAGTATTTT
CASSERTADTQYF
>TRBD2|TRBJ2-2|TRBV28|.
TGTGCCAGCACCGTTAGCGGGAGGGATACCGGGGAGCTGTTTTTT
CASTVSGRDTGELFF
>TRBD1|TRBJ2-1|TRBV19|.
TGTGCCAGTAGTCTCTCGGGGACAGATCACAATGAGCAGTTCTTC
CASSLSGTDHNEQFF
>.|TRBJ1-2|TRBV21-1|.
TGTGCCAGCACCGGGACATCTCCATGGGGCTACACCTTC
CASTGTSPWGYTF
>.|TRBJ2-1|TRBV4-1|few
TGCGCCAGCAGCCAAGATCCTTCGTACAATGAGCAGTTCTTC
CASSQDPSYNEQFF
>.|TRBJ1-2|TRBV11-2|.
TGTGCCAGCAGCTTAGTTGCGTTTAACTATGGCTACACCTTC
CASSLVAFNYGYTF
>TRBD2|TRBJ2-3|TRBV27|.
TGTGCCAGCAGTGCCCGCGGGGGGGCGGGAGATACGCAGTATTTT
CASSARGGAGDTQYF
>.|TRBJ1-3|TRBV6-6|once
TGTGCCAGCAGTTACAGGGGCCACTCTGGAAACACCATATATTTT
CASSYRGHSGNTIYF
>TRBD2|TRBJ2-7|TRBV6-6|few
TGTGCCAGCGTCCTCGCGGGAGGGTCCTACGAGCAGTACTTC
CASVLAGGSYEQYF
>TRBD2|TRBJ2-1|TRBV9|.
TGTGCCAGCAGCGTAGGATGGACTAGCTCCTACAATGAGCAGTTCTTC
CASSVGWTSSYNEQFF
>.|TRBJ2-1|TRBV6-5|.
TGTGCCAGCAGTAAACCAGGGTTGGGACTCGATGAGCAGTTCTTC
CASSKPGLGLDEQFF
>.|TRBJ1-3|TRBV7-9|few
TGTGCCAGCAGCTTAGACGGGGGAATCCTCGTTGGAAACACCATATATTTT
CASSLDGGILVGNTIYF
>TRBD1|TRBJ2-7|TRBV5-4|.
TGTGCCAGCAGCCTGCCGGACAGGCCTTTACAGCAGTACTTC
CASSLPDRPLQQYF
>TRBD1|TRBJ1-1|TRBV19|.
TGTGCCAGTAGTCTCGGGACAGGGGTAAGGACTGAAGCTTTCTTT
CASSLGTGVRTEAFF
>.|TRBJ2-7|TRBV5-5|.
TGTGCCAGCAGCTTGAAGACAGCTACTAACTACGAGCAGTACTTC
CASSLKTATNYEQYF
>.|TRBJ2-7|TRBV5-5|.
TGTGCCAGCAGCCATAACAGGGAGATGGAGCAGTACTTC
CASSHNREMEQYF
>TRBD2|TRBJ2-3|TRBV7-2|.
TGTGCCAGCAGCTCCTGGGCAGCGGGAGAAGATACGCAGTATTTT
CASSSWAAGEDTQYF
>.|TRBJ1-4|TRBV4-1|many
TGCGCCAGCAGCTCCTCTCCACAGGAACCTAATGAAAAACTGTTTTTT
CASSSSPQEPNEKLFF
>TRBD2|TRBJ2-3|TRBV27|.
TGTGCCAGCAGTACCGGGACTAGCGGGCATACGCAGTATTTT
CASSTGTSGHTQYF
>TRBD1|TRBJ2-4|TRBV15|once
TGTGCCACCAGCAGAAGACAGGGGGCAGACATTCAGTACTTC
CATSRRQGADIQYF
>.|TRBJ1-5|TRBV2|.
TGTGCCAGCAGTGAAGCTACAGGGAATCAGCCCCAGCATTTT
CASSEATGNQPQHF
>.|TRBJ2-1|TRBV10-3|.
TGTGCCATCAGTCCCGGAAAACCGACTAGTCGCAATGAGCAGTTCTTC
CAISPGKPTSRNEQFF
>.|TRBJ2-3|TRBV5-1|.
TGCGCCAGCAGCTTGGTAGAGAGGGCCCCCCGGAGGGGAACAGATACGCAGTATTTT
CASSLVERAPRRGTDTQYF
>.|TRBJ1-3|TRBV28|.
TGTGCCAGCAGTTTACTGCTGGGGGCCACTGGAAACACCATATATTTT
CASSLLLGATGNTIYF
>.|TRBJ2-1|TRBV28|.
TGTGCCAGCGGAAGGAGGTTTGCTCTATCTCTTCGTCACAATGAGCAGTTCTTC
CASGRRFALSLRHNEQFF